The 7 T cell receptor beta chains listed next were all sequenced from one sample in a study of T cell repertoires in aging, cancer and after chemotherapy. Peripheral blood genomic DNA, not sorted cells or RNA, was the template. A mixed TRB-A/B primer pool amplified rearranged TRB by multiplex touch-down PCR. TCRdb used MiXCR to reprocess the multiplex PCR reads, holding one entry per CDR3 protein. The sample carries approximately 5,900 distinct CDR3 sequences, approximately 20% recorded once. Sequencing was done on a sample of blood. The receptors derive from a human donor with a blood cancer.

The count of this clonotype is one. V usage is TRBV7-9 and J usage is TRBJ2-7; D possibly corresponds to TRBD1 (5 bases). The V end lost 3 bases, the J end lost 2 bases, and 14 bases lay between the germline ends. Germline V gene sequence: CDR1 SEHNR, CDR2 FQNEAQ (reference sequence). The CDR3 runs to 15 residues. CDR3 sequence (DNA): TGTGCCAGCAGCTTCCCCTCTGGGGCCCCCTACGAGCAGTACTTC. Translated, it gives CASSFPSGAPYEQYF.

This clonotype is large (0.1 to 1%). A junction boundary mismatches the germline segment, possibly from a read error. The chain employs TRBV29-1 and TRBJ2-5; maybe TRBD2 (5 bases). The germline gives CDR1 SQVTM, CDR2 ANQGSEA. This CDR3 has 14 residues. CDR3 sequence reads: CSIDEGPFPKTQYF. The CDR3 DNA reads as TGCAGCATTGACGAGGGCCCATTCCCCAAGACCCAGTACTTC.

The chain links TRBV7-3 to TRBJ2-2; D uncertain. Trimming removed 5 bases at V and 5 bases at J, with 9 bases between. CDR1 and CDR2 (germline): SGHTA, FQGTGA. This CDR3 contains 13 residues. DNA for the CDR3: TGTGCCAGCAGCCCTTCTAGGACCGGGGAGCTGTTTTTT. The encoded protein is CASSPSRTGELFF.

Within the sample, this clonotype is medium-sized. The rearrangement joins TRBV19 to TRBJ2-2, with D possibly being TRBD1 (6 bases). There are 14 residues in the CDR3. CDR1 is LNHDA, CDR2 SQIVND, per germline (reference sequence). The germline V and J ends were trimmed by 5 bases and 1 base, with 8 bases remaining between them. The CDR3 region is CASSLGQNTGELFF. The CDR3 DNA reads TGTGCCAGTAGTTTGGGACAGAACACCGGGGAGCTGTTTTTT.

This clonotype was recorded a few times. This chain's CDR3 is CSARQESVSSRVGGELFF. In DNA, the CDR3 is TGCAGTGCTAGACAAGAATCCGTATCTAGTCGGGTCGGCGGGGAGCTGTTTTTT. V and J are TRBV20-1 and TRBJ2-2; D ambiguous. The V end lost 2 bases, the J end lost 7 bases, and 26 bases lay between the germline ends. CDR1 and CDR2 from the germline V gene are DFQATT and SNEGSKA (reference sequence). The CDR3 has 18 amino acids.

This clonotype is categorized as medium-sized. The rearrangement joins TRBV18 to TRBJ2-5; a weak D match, TRBD2 (5 bases). The CDR3 has 14 amino acids. Germline V gene lookup returns CDR1 KGHSH and CDR2 LQKENI. V dropped 3 bases and J dropped 2 bases, with 10 bases sitting between them. The CDR3 is CASSPAGIQETQYF. The CDR3 coding sequence is TGTGCCAGCTCACCCGCCGGGATACAAGAGACCCAGTACTTC.

The chain uses TRBV7-2 and TRBJ2-3; D tentatively fits TRBD1 or TRBD2 (5 bases each). Germline assignment: CDR1 SGHTA and CDR2 FQGNSA. V was shortened by 3 bases and J by 4 bases, with 17 bases between the two germline ends. The CDR3 runs to 16 residues. DNA of the CDR3: TGTGCCAGCAGCTTTCCCCTAGGACGGGGCCCAGATACGCAGTATTTT. This sequence encodes CASSFPLGRGPDTQYF.